Detailed here is one TCR beta chain. At one end, the junction sequence differs from germline, possibly due to a read error. The data derive from a study of CD8 T cells in Susac syndrome. It was with random hexamers that about 0.45 to 1 ug RNA was reverse transcribed. TCRdb redid the calling of the immunoSEQ multiplex PCR reads with MiXCR, one entry per CDR3 protein. Counted here are about 190,000 distinct CDR3 sequences, about 94% occurring once; the ten biggest clones make up around 0.096%. This CDR3 region has 12 residues. Germline assignment: CDR1 SQVTM and CDR2 ANQGSEA. The sequenced material came from CD4+ T cells from PBMCs. The chain joins TRBV29-1 to TRBJ2-3; D gene ambiguous. The clonotype comes from a human donor in good health. CDR3 region: CCVDNGLDTQYF. The CDR3 nucleotides read TGCTGCGTTGACAACGGTCTGGATACGCAGTATTTT.